These T cell receptor beta chains were read from a single sample in a study of OX40 agonist ivuxolimab in advanced cancers. TCRdb's copy holds only in-frame clones and misses some; the assay was immunoSEQ multiplex PCR. The sample records about 64,000 clones, roughly 80% being singletons. Sequenced material: CD4+ or CD8+ T cells sorted from blood, taken in a trial of the OX40 agonist ivuxolimab. Receptors were obtained from an adult with an advanced solid tumor such as melanoma, head and neck, liver or kidney cancer. Both conserved end residues are part of each CDR3. A D gene is named only where the DNA matches it firmly.

V gene	D gene	J gene	CDR3 protein
TRBV7-9	.	TRBJ1-5	CASSLAGASNQPQHF
TRBV15	TRBD2	TRBJ2-1	CATSWEGLAENEQFF
TRBV19	.	TRBJ1-5	CASSTTGNPEQPQHF
TRBV30	.	TRBJ1-5	CAWSAGFGNQPQHF
TRBV5-4	.	TRBJ2-5	CASSATGIQETQYF
TRBV7-8	.	TRBJ1-4	CASSPRAGRKLFF
TRBV2	.	TRBJ1-3	CASRTTGTGNTIYF
TRBV6-1	.	TRBJ2-1	CASKGFMGGRDEQFF
TRBV6-5	.	TRBJ1-4	CASSNRDANEKLFF
TRBV7-9	TRBD1	TRBJ1-2	CASSLFLGRGLRYGYTF
TRBV19	TRBD1	TRBJ2-2	CASSTQGFANTGELFF
TRBV19	.	TRBJ1-1	CASRNRENTEAFF
TRBV30	TRBD1	TRBJ1-2	CAWSPKRDSGNYGYTF
TRBV7-2	.	TRBJ2-7	CASSFRALTDYEQGGEQYF
TRBV7-9	.	TRBJ1-3	CASSSGGGSGNTIYF
TRBV5-1	.	TRBJ2-3	CASSPSVADTQYF
TRBV5-4	.	TRBJ2-5	CASSSQQETQYF
TRBV18	TRBD1	TRBJ2-7	CASSLKRQGTYEQYF
TRBV4-1	TRBD1	TRBJ2-7	CASSQEGTGGSYEQYF
TRBV9	TRBD1	TRBJ2-7	CASSVAGQGYEQYF
TRBV9	.	TRBJ1-3	CASSVTATLGDTIYF
TRBV5-1	.	TRBJ1-1	CASSLVLSVNTEAFF
TRBV10-2	.	TRBJ1-6	CASSVLASPKSEDGNYNSPLHF
TRBV7-3	TRBD2	TRBJ2-7	CASTSGSSPEQYF
TRBV9	TRBD1	TRBJ2-7	CASSASGGNPIYEQYF
TRBV18	.	TRBJ2-7	CASSPQGGSYEQYF
TRBV9	TRBD1	TRBJ2-2	CASSETGGVFTGELFF
TRBV5-1	.	TRBJ1-6	CASSLGGGDSPLHF
TRBV30	.	TRBJ1-2	CAWSVAGAGGYTF
TRBV7-3	TRBD2	TRBJ2-1	CASSPQSGGAYNEQFF
TRBV5-1	.	TRBJ2-3	CASRPGRGRLPDTQYF
TRBV28	.	TRBJ2-5	CASSLFDLSGPVSETQYF
TRBV19	.	TRBJ1-1	CATKGGENTEAFF
TRBV30	.	TRBJ2-7	CAWSVGGSPGSYEQYF
TRBV7-3	.	TRBJ2-3	CASSLGGSRTDTQYF
TRBV30	TRBD1	TRBJ2-5	CAWSLGTGRTQYF
TRBV4-1	TRBD2	TRBJ2-5	CASRRGVGETQYF
TRBV4-1	.	TRBJ1-4	CASRPRVVGEKLFF
TRBV28	.	TRBJ1-3	CASSLPFGAGSGNTIYF
TRBV11-2	TRBD2	TRBJ2-1	CASNLGSGSPTYNEQFF
TRBV6-5	.	TRBJ1-1	CASSRTFTNTEAFF
TRBV29-1	TRBD1	TRBJ2-7	CSVEVGQGWHEQYF
TRBV19	TRBD1	TRBJ1-5	CASSIDRGRQPQHF
TRBV7-8	TRBD2	TRBJ2-1	CASSSSGDGYNEQFF